These 20 T cell receptor beta chains share one sample of origin, sequenced in a study of beta chain features in type 1 diabetes. Sequencing targeted expressed TCRB transcripts, as all isolated RNA had been reverse transcribed. Produced via immunoSEQ multiplex PCR; TCRdb's table is partial and in-frame only. The sample has 350,000 or so clones, roughly a fifth seen once. The sequenced sample was naive CD4+ T cells from blood. All receptors come from a woman younger than 35 in good health.

For this clone: Distinct nucleotide sequences in the sample also encode this CDR3. The chain carries TRBV14 and TRBJ1-1, with D tentatively TRBD1 (6 bases). This CDR3 has 13 amino acids. Germline assignment: CDR1 SGHDN and CDR2 FVKESK. V lost 4 bases, J lost 2 bases, and 8 bases lay in between. In nucleotides, the CDR3 is TGTGCCAGCAGCCTACAGGGCAACACTGAAGCTTTCTTT. It encodes CASSLQGNTEAFF.

This chain uses TRBV5-1 with TRBJ1-5, with D maybe TRBD1 (5 bases). V lost 0 bases to trimming and J lost 4 bases, with 11 bases between them. The CDR3 sequence is 15 residues long. The V gene's germline CDR1 is SGHRS and CDR2 YFSETQ. The CDR3 DNA reads as TGCGCCAGCAGCTTGGTTGGAGGGGAGAATCAGCCCCAGCATTTT. This sequence encodes CASSLVGGENQPQHF.

This clone occurred a few times. The V gene is TRBV29-1, the J gene TRBJ1-3; 7 nucleotides match TRBD1. The CDR3 consists of 13 residues. The J segment lost 1 base and the V segment lost 7 bases, leaving 4 bases of the junction unmatched. CDR1 is SQVTM, CDR2 ANQGSEA, per germline. CDR3 nucleotides: TGCAGCGCCTCGACAGGGTCTGGAAACACCATATATTTT. Protein: CSASTGSGNTIYF.

The chain couples TRBV7-9 to TRBJ2-1; TRBD2 is a possible D gene (5 bases). Germline CDR1 reads SEHNR; CDR2 reads FQNEAQ (reference sequence). The CDR3 is made up of 15 amino acids. Trimming left V 5 bases short and J 2 bases short, with 13 bases between. The chain's CDR3 is CASSPISGPYNEQFF. The CDR3 coding sequence is TGTGCCAGCAGCCCGATAAGCGGTCCCTACAATGAGCAGTTCTTC.

In its sample, this clone was seen a few times. This rearrangement joins TRBV29-1 to TRBJ1-2, with 7 bases fitting TRBD1. V dropped 0 bases and J dropped 4; count of bases not matched to a gene: 8. The CDR3 length is 15 residues. Germline values: CDR1 SQVTM, CDR2 ANQGSEA. CDR3 DNA sequence: TGCAGCGTTGAAGAGATCCGGGACAGAAGCTATGGCTACACCTTC. Its protein product is CSVEEIRDRSYGYTF.

V is TRBV19 and J is TRBJ2-7; D unresolved. The CDR3 consists of 16 residues. V dropped 0 bases and J dropped 2 bases, with 14 bases sitting between them. Germline assignment: CDR1 LNHDA and CDR2 SQIVND (reference sequence). CDR3 residues: CASSIDHTNRAYEQYF. DNA of the CDR3: TGTGCCAGTAGTATAGATCATACTAATCGAGCCTACGAGCAGTACTTC.

This clone was found a few times. The V call is TRBV4-2, the J call TRBJ2-2; 8 bases map to TRBD2. V lost 4 bases, J lost 6 bases, and 10 bases stayed unmatched. This CDR3 is 16 amino acids long. The germline CDR1 and CDR2 sequences are LGHNA and YNFKEQ. The CDR3 here is CASSPQLGLEAGELFF. CDR3 nucleotide sequence: TGTGCCAGCAGCCCTCAACTGGGACTAGAGGCCGGGGAGCTGTTTTTT.

This chain links TRBV10-3 with TRBJ2-5; 10 positions agree with TRBD1. The CDR3 loop spans 15 amino acids. V lost 8 bases to trimming and J lost 4 bases; unmatched junction nucleotides: 10. The V gene's germline CDR1 is ENHRY and CDR2 SYGVKD. The CDR3 spells CAISGDRGFVETQYF. In DNA form, the CDR3 reads TGTGCCATCTCTGGGGACAGGGGTTTTGTAGAGACCCAGTACTTC.

The chain employs TRBV9 and TRBJ2-1; 10 nucleotides match TRBD2. V dropped 4 bases and J dropped 2; count of bases not matched to a gene: 3. CDR1 is SGDLS and CDR2 is YYNGEE in the germline V gene. CDR3 size: 15 residues. In nucleotides, the CDR3 is TGTGCCAGCAGCCCACTAGCGGGGACCTACAATGAGCAGTTCTTC. Protein product: CASSPLAGTYNEQFF.

This sequence joins TRBV7-9 and TRBJ1-4, with 7 nucleotides matching TRBD1. The CDR3 loop spans 15 amino acids. Germline CDR1 SEHNR, CDR2 FQNEAQ (reference sequence). Losses at the gene ends were 3 bases for V and 7 bases for J; bases not matched to a gene: 8. CDR3 residues: CASSFAGTASEKLFF. As DNA, the CDR3 is TGTGCCAGCAGCTTCGCCGGGACAGCGAGTGAAAAACTGTTTTTT.

The V and J genes are TRBV4-2 and TRBJ1-1; 7 nucleotides agree with TRBD1. The CDR3 extends over 14 amino acids. Germline loops: CDR1 LGHNA, CDR2 YNFKEQ. The V and J ends lost 4 bases and 1 base, in that order; junction bases with no gene match: 3. The CDR3: CASSLGQKNTEAFF. The CDR3 DNA is TGTGCCAGCAGCCTGGGACAGAAGAACACTGAAGCTTTCTTT.

V usage is TRBV30 and J usage is TRBJ1-1, with D unclear. V lost 3 bases to trimming and J lost 4 bases, with 15 bases between them. The V gene's germline CDR1 is GTSNPN and CDR2 SVGIG (reference sequence). This CDR3 has 14 amino acids. The CDR3 region is CAWSVRPRGTEAFF. The DNA for the CDR3 is TGTGCCTGGAGCGTTAGGCCCCGGGGCACTGAAGCTTTCTTT.

The chain combines TRBV4-2 with TRBJ1-1; 11 bases fit TRBD1. The CDR3 sequence is 15 residues long. The J segment lost 6 bases and the V segment lost 4 bases, leaving 7 bases of the junction unmatched. Germline CDR1 and CDR2: LGHNA and YNFKEQ. The CDR3 loop is CASSPRTGGGSEAFF. The CDR3 DNA sequence: TGTGCCAGCAGCCCCCGGACAGGGGGCGGCTCTGAAGCTTTCTTT.

This chain joins TRBV10-3 and TRBJ1-4; 8 bases are a match to TRBD1. The germline V gene has CDR1 ENHRY and CDR2 SYGVKD. V trimming: 6 bases; J trimming: 6 bases; junction bases outside the gene matches: 6. This CDR3 contains 14 residues. CDR3 in amino acids: CAIRTGTGDEKLFF. Written as DNA, the CDR3 is TGTGCCATCAGAACCGGGACAGGAGATGAAAAACTGTTTTTT.

J is TRBJ2-2 and V is TRBV7-2, with 9 bases matching TRBD2. The V and J ends lost 5 bases and 5 bases, in that order; junction bases with no gene match: 9. Per the germline V gene, CDR1 is SGHTA and CDR2 is FQGNSA. This CDR3 region has 16 residues. CDR3 region: CASSGRNLAGTGELFF. CDR3 DNA: TGTGCCAGCAGCGGACGGAATCTAGCGGGAACCGGGGAGCTGTTTTTT.

Concerning this clone: The sample has other DNA sequences that encode this CDR3 too. The J gene is TRBJ1-5, the V gene TRBV30; a possible D gene is TRBD1 (5 bases). Germline CDR1 and CDR2: GTSNPN and SVGIG (reference sequence). The V end was cut by 3 bases, the J end by 1 base, with 7 bases between. The CDR3 runs 13 residues. CDR3 residues: CAWSRGSNQPQHF. The CDR3 bases are TGTGCCTGGAGCCGGGGGAGCAATCAGCCCCAGCATTTT.

The chain recombines TRBV30 with TRBJ1-5, with D possibly matching TRBD1 (5 bases). Trimming took 6 bases from V and 6 from J, leaving 12 bases between them. Germline lookup yields CDR1 GTSNPN and CDR2 SVGIG (reference sequence). The CDR3 covers 12 residues. CDR3 in DNA: TGTGCCTGTAATCAGGGTGGTCAGCCCCAGCATTTT. This encodes CACNQGGQPQHF.

The V and J genes are TRBV30 and TRBJ1-1; 8 bases fit TRBD1. J lost 6 bases, V lost 3 bases, and 6 bases had no gene match. CDR3 size: 13 residues. The germline CDR1 and CDR2 sequences are GTSNPN and SVGIG (reference sequence). The CDR3 DNA reads TGTGCCTGGAGGGAGACAGGGGCCGCTGAAGCTTTCTTT. Encoded protein: CAWRETGAAEAFF.

This clone was seen only a few times. The chain has TRBV30 and TRBJ2-1; maybe TRBD2 (5 bases). Germline V CDR1 and CDR2: GTSNPN, SVGIG (reference sequence). Trimming left V 6 bases short and J 7 bases short, with 19 bases between. The CDR3 spans 14 residues. CDR3 sequence (DNA): TGTGCCTGCCACCCGGGTCCGAGGGTTAATGAGCAGTTCTTC. It encodes CACHPGPRVNEQFF. The full variable domain, completed using reference TRBV30 and TRBJ2-1, is SQTIHQWPATLVQPVGSPLSLECTVEGTSNPNLYWYRQAAGRGLQLLFYSVGIGQISSEVPQNLSASRPQDRQFILSSKKLLLSDSGFYLCACHPGPRVNEQFFGPGTRLTVL.

The chain has TRBV30 and TRBJ2-1; TRBD2 matches at 11 bases. After removal of 2 bases from V and 4 bases from J, the junction contained 16 bases not matched to a gene. This CDR3 is built from 19 residues. In germline, CDR1 is GTSNPN, CDR2 SVGIG (reference sequence). This chain's CDR3 is CAWSNLLRRTSGFYNEQFF. The DNA of the CDR3 is TGTGCCTGGAGTAATCTCCTACGTCGGACTAGCGGGTTTTACAATGAGCAGTTCTTC.